These 16 T cell receptor beta chains came from one sample sequenced in a study of T-cell reconstitution after alpha-beta-depleted transplantation in children. The TCRbeta library incorporated unique molecular identifiers. TCRdb ran MiXCR on the PCR reads and lists one entry per CDR3 protein. The sample lists just under 350,000 distinct CDR3 sequences; 15% to 20% were seen once. Material: PBMCs, mostly from graft donor cells, obtained 360 days after TCRalphabeta/CD19-depleted stem cell transplant. The receptor source for this set is a male patient between 2 and 9 years old who had a stem cell transplant for acute lymphoblastic leukemia, so the T cells may come from the graft donor.

The rearrangement uses TRBV11-1 and TRBJ1-4; D possibly corresponds to TRBD1 (6 bases). Germline CDR1 SGHAT, CDR2 FQDESV (reference sequence). The CDR3 runs to 17 residues. The V end was cut by 5 bases, the J end by 7 bases, with 23 bases between. The CDR3 DNA follows: TGTGCCAGCAGCCCGGAAACAGGGAAGCCCTACTCTGAAAAACTGTTTTTT. This codes for CASSPETGKPYSEKLFF.

The chain couples TRBV7-2 to TRBJ2-3; D call uncertain. V gave up 1 base and J gave up 0 bases, with 11 bases separating them. Germline V gives CDR1 SGHTA, CDR2 FQGNSA. The CDR3 totals 16 residues. CDR3 sequence: CASSLGPARSTDTQYF. DNA of the CDR3: TGTGCCAGCAGCTTAGGCCCGGCCAGAAGCACAGATACGCAGTATTTT.

This clonotype showed up many times. The chain couples TRBV4-3 to TRBJ2-1; no reliable D call. CDR1 is LGHNA and CDR2 is YSLEER in the germline V gene. CDR3 length equals 13 residues. The ends were cut back, 0 bases at V and 9 bases at J, with 9 bases in the middle. The CDR3 loop is CASSQDVWREQFF. The CDR3 bases are TGCGCCAGCAGCCAAGATGTTTGGCGTGAGCAGTTCTTC.

This clonotype was picked up a small number of times. The chain is built from TRBV29-1 and TRBJ2-7; tentatively, D is TRBD1 (5 bases). Between the trimmed V and J ends, which lost 2 bases and 4 bases, there was a span of 6 bases. CDR1 SQVTM and CDR2 ANQGSEA come from the germline V gene. This CDR3 comprises 11 residues. This CDR3 reads CSVEQGYEQYF. The CDR3 bases are TGCAGCGTTGAACAGGGATACGAGCAGTACTTC.

The chain links TRBV7-2 to TRBJ2-1, with TRBD1 matching 10 bases. Germline trimming cut 3 bases from V and 2 bases from J; bases unmatched to any gene: 4. The CDR3 spans 16 residues. The germline V gene encodes CDR1 SGHTA and CDR2 FQGNSA. CDR3 in amino acids: CASSLNGQGAYNEQFF. Here the CDR3 DNA reads TGTGCCAGCAGCTTGAACGGACAGGGGGCCTACAATGAGCAGTTCTTC. Looking up the rest from reference TRBV7-2 and TRBJ2-1 gives the full variable domain: GAGVSQSPSNKVTEKGKDVELRCDPISGHTALYWYRQSLGQGLEFLIYFQGNSAPDKSGLPSDRFSAERTGGSVSTLTIQRTQQEDSAVYLCASSLNGQGAYNEQFFGPGTRLTVL.

This clonotype was counted between two and nine times. V and J are TRBV28 and TRBJ1-6, with 9 bases fitting TRBD1. V gave up 1 base and J gave up 4 bases; unmatched junction bases: 5. The CDR3 is 17 amino acids. CDR1 is MDHEN, CDR2 SYDVKM, per germline. The DNA of the CDR3 is TGTGCCAGCAGTTTATATCGGACAGGGGAGTATAATTCACCCCTCCACTTT. The encoded protein is CASSLYRTGEYNSPLHF.

This clonotype has ten or more counts. This sequence joins TRBV12-3 or TRBV12-4 and TRBJ2-7, with 9 bases matching TRBD1. V trimming: 1 base; J trimming: 4 bases; junction bases outside the gene matches: 5. The CDR3 covers 15 residues. CDR3 sequence reads: CASSLGGQGWYEQYF. The CDR3 coding sequence is TGTGCCAGCAGTTTAGGTGGACAGGGGTGGTACGAGCAGTACTTC.

This clonotype has only a few counts. The gene calls are TRBV28 and TRBJ2-7; maybe TRBD2 (7 bases). The CDR3 loop spans 13 amino acids. V was clipped by 5 bases and J by 3 bases, with 11 bases between them. In germline, CDR1 is MDHEN, CDR2 SYDVKM. The CDR3 DNA reads as TGTGCCAGCAGTCGGGGGGCGGACTACGAGCAGTACTTC. Encoded protein: CASSRGADYEQYF. The full variable domain, with the rest looked up from reference TRBV28 and TRBJ2-7, is DVKVTQSSRYLVKRTGEKVFLECVQDMDHENMFWYRQDPGLGLRLIYFSYDVKMKEKGDIPEGYSVSREKKERFSLILESASTNQTSMYLCASSRGADYEQYFGPGTRLTVT.

This clonotype was observed a handful of times. V is TRBV12-3 or TRBV12-4 and J is TRBJ2-1; TRBD2 aligns across 10 bases. The CDR3 sequence is 16 residues long. Trimming took 6 bases from V and 4 from J; bases not matched to a gene: 9. The DNA of the CDR3 is TGTGCCAGCAGGAAAACCGGGACTAGCGTTTACAATGAGCAGTTCTTC. It is translated as CASRKTGTSVYNEQFF.

Ten or more counts support this clonotype. V usage is TRBV28 and J usage is TRBJ2-3; 7 nucleotides line up with TRBD1. CDR1 is MDHEN, CDR2 SYDVKM, per germline. The V gene end was trimmed by 6 bases and the J gene end by 8 bases; junction bases not matched to a gene: 14. The CDR3 loop spans 15 amino acids. CDR3 region: CASREQGREVGTQYF. The CDR3 nucleotides are TGTGCCAGCAGGGAACAGGGGAGAGAGGTTGGTACGCAGTATTTT. Complete variable domain (other parts from reference TRBV28 and TRBJ2-3): DVKVTQSSRYLVKRTGEKVFLECVQDMDHENMFWYRQDPGLGLRLIYFSYDVKMKEKGDIPEGYSVSREKKERFSLILESASTNQTSMYLCASREQGREVGTQYFGPGTRLTVL.

This clonotype was detected only a few times. The V gene is TRBV2, the J gene TRBJ2-2, with D possibly TRBD2 on 5 matching bases. Germline loops: CDR1 SNHLY, CDR2 FYNNEI. The CDR3 is 13 amino acids. The germline V and J ends were trimmed by 7 bases and 1 base, with 7 bases remaining between them. CDR3 loop: CASNGGNTGELFF. The CDR3 DNA reads as TGTGCCAGCAACGGAGGGAACACCGGGGAGCTGTTTTTT.

The J gene is TRBJ1-4, the V gene TRBV18; TRBD1 aligns across 8 bases. The CDR3 has 16 residues. The junction had 6 bases not matched to a gene; V was cut back by 1 base and J by 5 bases. Per the germline V gene, CDR1 is KGHSH and CDR2 is LQKENI. The CDR3 nucleotides are TGTGCCAGCTCACCACGCCGGGACAGGACGAATGAAAAACTGTTTTTT. Encoded protein: CASSPRRDRTNEKLFF.

J is TRBJ2-7 and V is TRBV12-3 or TRBV12-4; D unclear. The CDR3 is made up of 13 amino acids. V was trimmed by 2 bases and J by 2 bases, leaving 7 bases between them. As DNA, the CDR3 is TGTGCCAGCAGTTTACGACAAACCTACGAGCAGTACTTC. This codes for CASSLRQTYEQYF.

There are many counts of this clonotype. The chain combines TRBV20-1 with TRBJ2-1; weak D call: TRBD1 (5 bases). Germline CDR1 and CDR2: DFQATT and SNEGSKA (reference sequence). The V gene lost 3 bases and the J gene lost 0 bases, with 12 bases spanning the gap. The CDR3 contains 15 residues. The CDR3 DNA reads as TGCAGTGCTAGTGGCGGACATAGCTCCTACAATGAGCAGTTCTTC. It codes for CSASGGHSSYNEQFF.

DNA of the CDR3: TGTGCCAGCACAGGCGGGCTAGCGGGAGTTGATAATGAGCAGTTCTTC. The encoded protein is CASTGGLAGVDNEQFF. The chain employs TRBV12-3 or TRBV12-4 and TRBJ2-1, with TRBD2 matching 10 bases. J gave up 7 bases and V 7 bases, and 13 bases lay outside the gene matches. The CDR3 extends over 16 amino acids.

The chain has TRBV6-6 and TRBJ2-7; 9 bases agree with TRBD2. Germline V gives CDR1 MNHNY, CDR2 SVGAGI (reference sequence). The V segment lost 2 bases and the J segment 11 bases; nucleotides outside the gene matches: 4. The CDR3 runs to 12 residues. This chain's CDR3 is CASSYTGGREYF. As DNA, the CDR3 is TGTGCCAGCAGTTACACGGGCGGGAGGGAGTACTTC.